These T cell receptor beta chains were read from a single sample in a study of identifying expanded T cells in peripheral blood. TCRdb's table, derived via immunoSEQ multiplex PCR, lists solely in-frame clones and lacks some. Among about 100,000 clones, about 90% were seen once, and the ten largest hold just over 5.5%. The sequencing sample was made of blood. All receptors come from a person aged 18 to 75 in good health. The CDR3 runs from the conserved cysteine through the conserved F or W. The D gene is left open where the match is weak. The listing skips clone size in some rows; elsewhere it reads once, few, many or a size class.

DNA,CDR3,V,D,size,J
TGTGCCATCAGCCTGGCCCTAATGAATCAGCCCCAGCATTTT,CAISLALMNQPQHF,TRBV10-3,-,-,TRBJ1-5
TGTGCCAGCTCACCACTATCCGGGGCCGCTACGTCCTTATCTGGGGCCAACGTCCTGACTTTC,CASSPLSGAATSLSGANVLTF,TRBV18,-,-,TRBJ2-6
TGTGCCACCAGCAGAGATATAGTTATAGGGCGCGGCAACATTCAGTACTTC,CATSRDIVIGRGNIQYF,TRBV15,-,-,TRBJ2-4
TGTGCCAGCAGCACGGACACCTCAAGGATGAACGAGCAGTACTTC,CASSTDTSRMNEQYF,TRBV6-5,-,-,TRBJ2-7
TGTGCCAGCAGCTCGATGTCCGGCGCGGAGCAGTACTTC,CASSSMSGAEQYF,TRBV7-9,-,few,TRBJ2-7
TGTGCCAGCAGCTTAGACGGTGGGAGAGTCGGAGAGACCCAGTACTTC,CASSLDGGRVGETQYF,TRBV11-2,-,-,TRBJ2-5
TGTGCCAGTAGAGACGACGGCCCCTATGGCTACACCTTC,CASRDDGPYGYTF,TRBV6-1,-,-,TRBJ1-2
TGTGCCAGCAGCTTAGACGGGGAAGAGACCCAGTACTTC,CASSLDGEETQYF,TRBV11-2,-,-,TRBJ2-5
TGTGCCAGCAGCCCCGGACAGAGGAAAGACTACACCTTC,CASSPGQRKDYTF,TRBV6-5,-,-,TRBJ1-2
TGTGCCAGCAGCTCCGGGGCTGGGTTGGTCCATGAGCAGTTCTTC,CASSSGAGLVHEQFF,TRBV5-4,-,-,TRBJ2-1
TGCAGCGTTGAAGGTGGACAGGGAAGAGGCTATGGCTACACCTTC,CSVEGGQGRGYGYTF,TRBV29-1,TRBD1,-,TRBJ1-2
TGTGCCTGGACCCCAAACAGGGAATCTGAAGCTTTCTTT,CAWTPNRESEAFF,TRBV30,-,-,TRBJ1-1
TGTGCCAGCAGTTCCCCCCCCGCTGCGGAGACCCAGTACTTC,CASSSPPAAETQYF,TRBV7-9,-,once,TRBJ2-5
TGCGCCAGCAGCCAAGATCAGTGGGCGGGAGAAGGTAACATTCAGTACTTC,CASSQDQWAGEGNIQYF,TRBV4-1,TRBD2,once,TRBJ2-4
TGTGCCAGCAGCCAAAACAGGGGAGACGAGCAGTACTTC,CASSQNRGDEQYF,TRBV11-3,TRBD1,-,TRBJ2-7
TGTGCCAGCAGCTTAACCGGCAGGGATAGATTACATGAGCAGTTCTTC,CASSLTGRDRLHEQFF,TRBV7-3,-,-,TRBJ2-1
TGTGCCAGCAGCCCCTATTTGAACACTGAAGCTTTCTTT,CASSPYLNTEAFF,TRBV7-2,-,-,TRBJ1-1
TGTGCCAGTAGTCTCTATGGACAGGGGAACTATGGCTACACCTTC,CASSLYGQGNYGYTF,TRBV19,TRBD1,-,TRBJ1-2
TGTGCCTGGGGAGGAAATCTGAGGGAGCAGTACTTC,CAWGGNLREQYF,TRBV30,-,-,TRBJ2-7
TGCAGCGCCCGGACGTTGACGAACACCGGGGAGCTGTTTTTT,CSARTLTNTGELFF,TRBV29-1,-,-,TRBJ2-2
TGTGCCAGCAGCCAGATTCCGGGACAGGGCTACTACGAGCAGTACTTC,CASSQIPGQGYYEQYF,TRBV7-6,TRBD1,-,TRBJ2-7
TGTGCCTGGAGTGTACGTGAGCGCTCTGGGGCCAACGTCCTGACTTTC,CAWSVRERSGANVLTF,TRBV30,-,once,TRBJ2-6
TGCGCCAGCAGCCCCCGGACAGGGATTGGCTACACCTTC,CASSPRTGIGYTF,TRBV4-3,TRBD1,-,TRBJ1-2
TGTGCCAGCTCACCCGGGGGTCCCGGCTCCTACAATGAGCAGTTCTTC,CASSPGGPGSYNEQFF,TRBV18,-,-,TRBJ2-1
TGTGCCAGCAGCCAAGAAAGGGGACTAGCGGAATTGTCGAATGAGCAGTTCTTC,CASSQERGLAELSNEQFF,TRBV14,TRBD2,-,TRBJ2-1
TGCGCCACCAGCTTGACGGGGGGATACAATGAGCAGTTCTTC,CATSLTGGYNEQFF,TRBV5-1,TRBD2,-,TRBJ2-1
TGTGCCTACCAGCCGGGACAGAGTAATGAAAAACTGTTTTTT,CAYQPGQSNEKLFF,TRBV30,TRBD1,few,TRBJ1-4
TGTGCCTGGGGGGACAGGGTGGACTATGGCTACACCTTC,CAWGDRVDYGYTF,TRBV30,TRBD1,-,TRBJ1-2
TGCAGTGCCGGGCGGGGGGCTGAAGCTTTCTTT,CSAGRGAEAFF,TRBV20-1,-,-,TRBJ1-1
TGTGCCAGCAGGCCGCCCGGGACTAGTGCTCTAGAGCAGTACTTC,CASRPPGTSALEQYF,TRBV14,TRBD2,-,TRBJ2-7
TGTGCCAGCAGTTACTCGTACGGACCCGAGAGGGCTTTCTTT,CASSYSYGPERAFF,TRBV6-5,-,-,TRBJ1-1
TGTGCCAGCAGCCTCTGGGGAAATGAGCAGTTCTTC,CASSLWGNEQFF,TRBV5-4,-,-,TRBJ2-1
TGTGCCAGCAAGGGACAACGCAATCAGCCCCAGCATTTT,CASKGQRNQPQHF,TRBV2,-,-,TRBJ1-5
TGTGCCAGTAGTAAGCGGACAGGGAAAGACGAGCAGTACTTC,CASSKRTGKDEQYF,TRBV19,TRBD1,-,TRBJ2-7
TGTGCCAGTAGTAAGAGACCGGGACAGGTATTCTACAATGAGCAGTTCTTC,CASSKRPGQVFYNEQFF,TRBV19,TRBD1,-,TRBJ2-1
TGCGCCAGCAGCGGGGGGAGGAGTTCCTACGAGCAGTACTTC,CASSGGRSSYEQYF,TRBV5-1,-,-,TRBJ2-7
TGCGCCAGCAGATTAAGGCTTTCCGGGGACATTCAGTACTTC,CASRLRLSGDIQYF,TRBV5-1,-,-,TRBJ2-4
TGCGCCAGCAGCCAAGGTGGTGGGGGGCAAGAGACCCAGTACTTC,CASSQGGGGQETQYF,TRBV4-1,-,-,TRBJ2-5
TGTGCCAGCCAACCTACCGACAGGGTCAGGGGTGAAAAACTGTTTTTT,CASQPTDRVRGEKLFF,TRBV19,TRBD1,-,TRBJ1-4
TGCAGCGTCGGGGGGCTCTCGTCGGGGGAGCTGTTTTTT,CSVGGLSSGELFF,TRBV29-1,-,-,TRBJ2-2
TGTGCCAGCAGCCCAAGCTCCTACGAGCAGTACTTC,CASSPSSYEQYF,TRBV6-6,-,-,TRBJ2-7
TGTGCCAGCAGCTTAGACGGGACTCCGAGCTCCTACAATGAGCAGTTCTTC,CASSLDGTPSSYNEQFF,TRBV11-1,-,-,TRBJ2-1
TGCGCCAGCAGCCCTGGCGGGCAGCCTAACTATGGCTACACCTTC,CASSPGGQPNYGYTF,TRBV5-1,-,-,TRBJ1-2
TGTGCCAGCAGTAGGGTAGGTTCTGGCAATGAGCAGTTCTTC,CASSRVGSGNEQFF,TRBV6-5,-,-,TRBJ2-1
TGCGCCAGCAGCCTGACAGGTAATCAGCCCCAGCATTTT,CASSLTGNQPQHF,TRBV5-1,-,-,TRBJ1-5
TGTGCCACCAGCAGAGAGGGCCCACCGGGAGCCTACGAGCAGTACTTC,CATSREGPPGAYEQYF,TRBV15,-,-,TRBJ2-7
TGTGCCAGCAGCTTGGGACTAGCAACCTACGAGCAGTACTTC,CASSLGLATYEQYF,TRBV11-1,TRBD2,-,TRBJ2-7
TGTGCCAGCAGCTTATTGGCCGATCAGCCCCAGCATTTT,CASSLLADQPQHF,TRBV7-6,-,-,TRBJ1-5
TGCGCCAGCAGCCCAGAAAAGGGTGGTGGCTACACCTTC,CASSPEKGGGYTF,TRBV4-3,-,-,TRBJ1-2
TGTGCCAGCAGCGGACAGGGAACCTCCACTGAAGCTTTCTTT,CASSGQGTSTEAFF,TRBV6-9,TRBD1,-,TRBJ1-1
TGTGCCAGCAGCCCCAGACTAGTCTCTTTGTCCTACAATGAGCAGTTCTTC,CASSPRLVSLSYNEQFF,TRBV9,-,-,TRBJ2-1
TGTGCCAGCAGCCATACCTGGGGTAGCGTGGGCACAGATACGCAGTATTTT,CASSHTWGSVGTDTQYF,TRBV11-2,-,-,TRBJ2-3
TGTGCCAGCAGTGAGGGGACCTCTAGCACAGATACGCAGTATTTT,CASSEGTSSTDTQYF,TRBV2,-,medium-sized,TRBJ2-3
TGCGCCAGCAGCTTGGCGACCGCGGGGCAAAGGACCCAGTACTTC,CASSLATAGQRTQYF,TRBV5-1,-,once,TRBJ2-5
TGTGCCAGCACCGCGGGGGGGGTCCATGGCTACACCTTC,CASTAGGVHGYTF,TRBV6-5,-,-,TRBJ1-2
TGCAGCGTTGTTCAACCTAGATCGGTTTCCGGCACTGAAGCTTTCTTT,CSVVQPRSVSGTEAFF,TRBV29-1,-,-,TRBJ1-1
TGTGCCAGCAGTGTCTTTATAGTCGAGGCTTTCTTT,CASSVFIVEAFF,TRBV2,-,-,TRBJ1-1